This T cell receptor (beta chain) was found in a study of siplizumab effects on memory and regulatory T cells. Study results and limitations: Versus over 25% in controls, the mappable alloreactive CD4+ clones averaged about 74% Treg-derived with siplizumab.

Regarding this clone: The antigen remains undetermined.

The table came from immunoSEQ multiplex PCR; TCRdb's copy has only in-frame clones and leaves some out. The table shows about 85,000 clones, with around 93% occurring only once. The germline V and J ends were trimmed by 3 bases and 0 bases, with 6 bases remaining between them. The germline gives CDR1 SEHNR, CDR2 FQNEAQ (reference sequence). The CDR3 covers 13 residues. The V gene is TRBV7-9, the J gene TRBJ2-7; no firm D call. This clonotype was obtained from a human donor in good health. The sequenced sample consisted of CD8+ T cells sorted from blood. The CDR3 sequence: CASSFPASYEQYF. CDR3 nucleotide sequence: TGTGCCAGCAGCTTCCCAGCCTCCTACGAGCAGTACTTC.